Described below is a single TCR beta chain sequence and its context. The protocol was immunoSEQ multiplex PCR, while the TCRdb copy is restricted to in-frame clones and leaves out a portion. The repertoire holds about 210,000 clones, with over 80% as singletons. V shed 4 bases and J shed 2 bases, with 15 bases lying between them. Germline V gene data show CDR1 as MDHEN and CDR2 as SYDVKM. The CDR3 extends over 15 amino acids. This sample is part of a study of blood T cell repertoires in COVID-19. Study in general: The United States, Italy and Spain provided the acute and convalescent COVID-19 samples.

The source material was PBMCs or T cells enriched from blood (not recorded which). The chain is built from TRBV28 and TRBJ2-7; no clear D. This TCR was sampled from a man aged 18 to 30 with acute COVID-19. The DNA of the CDR3 is TGTGCCAGCAGTTCCGTCGAGCGTAAGCCCTACGAGCAGTACTTC. Its protein product is CASSSVERKPYEQYF.